The T cell receptor (beta chain) under discussion was sequenced for a study of blood T cell repertoires in COVID-19. A few counts support this clone. Recruits, aged roughly 18 to 100 years, lived in approximately 26 US areas. The study assigned cohorts using participant-reported clinical history. The table came from immunoSEQ multiplex PCR; TCRdb's copy has only in-frame clones and leaves some out. The table includes fewer than 200,000 clones, around 78% detected once. CDR1 is SGHAT, CDR2 FQNNGV, per germline. CDR3 length: 14 residues. V dropped 0 bases and J dropped 5 bases, with 10 bases sitting between them.

Sequencing was performed on PBMCs or T cells enriched from blood (not recorded which). The gene calls are TRBV11-2 and TRBJ1-2; D is unresolved. This clonotype was obtained from a woman in her forties or fifties who had recovered from COVID-19. CDR3 loop: CASSLDRGQYGYTF. CDR3 DNA sequence: TGTGCCAGCAGCTTAGATCGCGGCCAATATGGCTACACCTTC.